This TCR beta chain was observed in a study of T cells in Graves' hyperthyroidism and ophthalmopathy. It was RNA transcripts that yielded the amplified TCR beta CDR3 regions. Using the HTBI primer set, a first-round RT-PCR was run on the TCR CDR3. TCRdb reanalysed the multiplex PCR reads using MiXCR and keeps one entry per CDR3 protein. The sample carries 500,000 to 700,000 distinct CDR3 sequences, roughly 17% recorded once. V lost 5 bases to trimming and J lost 5 bases, with 16 bases between them. Germline V CDR1 and CDR2: MNHNS, SASEGT. The CDR3 extends over 14 amino acids. The TCR originated in a woman younger than 30 with Graves' hyperthyroidism. Source material: blood. This chain links TRBV6-1 with TRBJ2-7; a weak D match, TRBD1 (6 bases). The CDR3 is CASSHPETGNEQYF. CDR3 DNA sequence: TGTGCCAGCAGTCATCCTGAAACAGGGAACGAGCAGTACTTC.